This entry is about one T cell receptor (beta chain). The antigen is undetermined. This sample is part of a study of cytomegalovirus exposure and HLA in healthy donors. Study-wide results and limits: In all likelihood, a cluster of highly shared sequence variants was a sequencing artifact. Per a later analysis, under 20,000 TCR beta sequences showed association with HLA alleles at 0.05 false discovery rate.

PCR employed 60 Vbeta and 13 Jbeta primers. Sequenced by immunoSEQ multiplex PCR; TCRdb stores in-frame clones only, minus some. The sample includes roughly 160,000 clones, about 75% seen only once; the top ten take about 7.7%. V gave up 3 bases and J gave up 4 bases, with 21 bases separating them. The CDR3 consists of 17 residues. Looked up from germline, CDR1 is MDHEN and CDR2 is SYDVKM. The chain links TRBV28 to TRBJ2-5, with TRBD2 as a possible D gene (6 bases). The sample was PBMCs. This clonotype was sampled from a woman aged 40 to 50 in good health and CMV-seropositive. The CDR3: CASSFPPTITSTETQYF. In nucleotides, the CDR3 is TGTGCCAGCAGTTTTCCTCCCACGATAACTAGCACAGAGACCCAGTACTTC. The full variable domain, its missing parts supplied by reference TRBV28 and TRBJ2-5, is DVKVTQSSRYLVKRTGEKVFLECVQDMDHENMFWYRQDPGLGLRLIYFSYDVKMKEKGDIPEGYSVSREKKERFSLILESASTNQTSMYLCASSFPPTITSTETQYFGPGTRLLVL.